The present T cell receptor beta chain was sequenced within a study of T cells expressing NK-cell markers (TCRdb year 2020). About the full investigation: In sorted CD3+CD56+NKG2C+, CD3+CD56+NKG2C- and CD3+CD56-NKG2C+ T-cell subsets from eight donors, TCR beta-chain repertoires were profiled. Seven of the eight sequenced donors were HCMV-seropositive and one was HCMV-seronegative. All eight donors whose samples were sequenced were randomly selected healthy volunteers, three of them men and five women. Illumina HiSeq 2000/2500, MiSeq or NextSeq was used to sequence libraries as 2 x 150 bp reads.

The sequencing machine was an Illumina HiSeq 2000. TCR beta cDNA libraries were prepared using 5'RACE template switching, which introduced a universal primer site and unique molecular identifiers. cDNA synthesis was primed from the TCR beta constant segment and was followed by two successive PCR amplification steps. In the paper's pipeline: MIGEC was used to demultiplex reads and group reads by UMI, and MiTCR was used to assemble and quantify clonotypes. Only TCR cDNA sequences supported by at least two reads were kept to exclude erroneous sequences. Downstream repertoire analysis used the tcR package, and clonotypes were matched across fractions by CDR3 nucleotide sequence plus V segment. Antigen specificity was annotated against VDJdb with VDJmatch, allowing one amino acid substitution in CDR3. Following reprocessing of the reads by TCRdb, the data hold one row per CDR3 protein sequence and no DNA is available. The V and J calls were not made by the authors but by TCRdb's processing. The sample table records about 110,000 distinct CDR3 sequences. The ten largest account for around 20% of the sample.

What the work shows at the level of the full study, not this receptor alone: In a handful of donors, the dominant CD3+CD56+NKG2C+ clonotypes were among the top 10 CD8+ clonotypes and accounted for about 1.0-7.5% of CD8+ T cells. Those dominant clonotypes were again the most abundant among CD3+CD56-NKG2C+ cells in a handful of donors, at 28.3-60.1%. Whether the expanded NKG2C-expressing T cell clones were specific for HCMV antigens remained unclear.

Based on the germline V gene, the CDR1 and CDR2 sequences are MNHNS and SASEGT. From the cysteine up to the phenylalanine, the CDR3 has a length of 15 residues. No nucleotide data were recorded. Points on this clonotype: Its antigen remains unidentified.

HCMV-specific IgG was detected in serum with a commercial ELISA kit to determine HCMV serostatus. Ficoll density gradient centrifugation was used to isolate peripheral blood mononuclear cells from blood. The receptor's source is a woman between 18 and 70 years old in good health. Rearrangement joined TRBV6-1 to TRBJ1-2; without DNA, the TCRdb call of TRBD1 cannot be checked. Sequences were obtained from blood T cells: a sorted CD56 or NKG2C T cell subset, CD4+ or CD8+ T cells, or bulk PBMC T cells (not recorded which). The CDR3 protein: CASSHIRTGGYGYTF.